The clone carrying this T cell receptor (beta chain) was seen more than once but under ten times. Its antigen remains unidentified. Germline-derived CDR1 and CDR2 are KGHDR and SFDVKD. The CDR3 loop spans 16 amino acids. Losses at the gene ends were 5 bases for V and 3 bases for J; bases not matched to a gene: 7. These data are taken from a study of response to subunit inactivated influenza vaccine. MiXCR, run by TCRdb on the RT-PCR reads, gives a single entry per CDR3 protein. The sample has approximately 500,000 distinct CDR3 sequences, under 15% seen once. Study results and limitations: Authors suggested each seasonal flu vaccination may recruit only limited numbers of new T cells.

This TCR was sampled from a man between 50 and 59 years old who received an inactivated influenza vaccine. The specimen was PBMCs from blood, collected more than 35 days after vaccination. The rearrangement joins TRBV24-1 to TRBJ2-1; 9 bases line up with TRBD1. The CDR3 sequence: CATSGLQGALYNEQFF. In DNA form, the CDR3 reads TGTGCCACCAGTGGTCTACAGGGGGCCCTCTACAATGAGCAGTTCTTC.